Reported below is one TCR beta chain. Its antigen is unknown. The data were taken from a study of identifying expanded T cells in peripheral blood. Findings and caveats of the study: Roughly 2-week clone count variance significantly increased as total template count grew.

The repertoire was sequenced with immunoSEQ multiplex PCR; TCRdb's copy has only in-frame clones and lacks some. The repertoire has some 120,000 clones, more than 75% of them found once; the top ten carry roughly 3.3%. The sequence was obtained from a person between 18 and 69 years old in good health. The sequenced material came from blood.

The CDR3 region is CASSLAGYGYTF. For the CDR3, the DNA is TGCGCCAGCAGCTTGGCAGGGTATGGCTACACCTTC. V usage is TRBV5-1 and J usage is TRBJ1-2; possible D gene TRBD1, 5 bases. V was pared by 0 bases and J by 5 bases, with 5 bases between. There are 12 residues in the CDR3. The germline gives CDR1 SGHRS, CDR2 YFSETQ.